The 13 T cell receptor beta chains below were found in one sample sequenced in a study of blood T cell repertoires in COVID-19. Generated by immunoSEQ multiplex PCR, the TCRdb table keeps only in-frame clones and is missing some. Of about 310,000 clones in the sample, 89% are singletons; the top ten hold around a tenth. Sequencing input: PBMCs or T cells enriched from blood (not recorded which). The receptor set was obtained from a woman aged 40 to 50 who had recovered from COVID-19.

This clone occurred once. This chain joins TRBV12-3 or TRBV12-4 and TRBJ2-3; possible D gene TRBD1, 6 bases. V lost 8 bases and J 5 bases, leaving 11 bases between the germline ends. The CDR3 is 12 residues long. The CDR3 region is CASHAGVDTQYF. The CDR3 coding sequence is TGTGCCAGCCATGCAGGGGTAGATACGCAGTATTTT.

The V gene is TRBV6-5, the J gene TRBJ2-1; 11 bases match TRBD1. CDR3 size: 15 residues. The germline V gene encodes CDR1 MNHEY and CDR2 SVGAGI. V dropped 3 bases and J dropped 8; count of bases not matched to a gene: 6. The CDR3 sequence is CASSYGTGGTYEQFF. For the CDR3, the DNA is TGTGCCAGCAGTTATGGGACAGGGGGTACATATGAGCAGTTCTTC.

The J gene is TRBJ1-5, the V gene TRBV6-5; D may be TRBD1 (5 bases). The CDR3 covers 15 residues. Trimming removed 7 bases from V and 1 base from J, with 14 bases in between. Germline CDR1 reads MNHEY; CDR2 reads SVGAGI. CDR3 in DNA: TGTGCCAGCACCAGCTCAGGGTCGAGCAATCAGCCCCAGCATTTT. It yields the protein CASTSSGSSNQPQHF.

This rearrangement joins TRBV7-2 to TRBJ2-7; TRBD1 might be the D (5 bases). The CDR3 covers 15 residues. Germline CDR1 and CDR2: SGHTA and FQGNSA. V was shortened by 4 bases and J by 1 base, with 14 bases between the two germline ends. This CDR3 reads CASSSTGKTSYEQYF. CDR3 nucleotides: TGTGCCAGCAGCTCTACAGGTAAAACGTCCTACGAGCAGTACTTC.

V usage is TRBV10-2 and J usage is TRBJ2-7, with TRBD1 identical over 7 bases. Germline V gene lookup returns CDR1 WSHSY and CDR2 SAAADI. V lost 4 bases to trimming and J lost 5 bases; unmatched junction nucleotides: 8. This CDR3 contains 14 residues. The CDR3 loop is CASSADRVENEQYF. CDR3 nucleotides: TGCGCCAGCAGTGCAGACAGGGTCGAGAACGAGCAGTACTTC.

The chain employs TRBV5-1 and TRBJ2-7; D not resolved. V lost 4 bases to trimming and J lost 4 bases, with 27 bases between them. CDR1 SGHRS and CDR2 YFSETQ come from the germline V gene. This CDR3 comprises 18 residues. The CDR3 spells CASSPRGSRPLSGYEQYF. In DNA, the CDR3 is TGCGCCAGCAGCCCCCGTGGCAGCCGACCCTTGTCAGGATACGAGCAGTACTTC. The whole variable domain, remainder taken from reference TRBV5-1 and TRBJ2-7, is KAGVTQTPRYLIKTRGQQVTLSCSPISGHRSVSWYQQTPGQGLQFLFEYFSETQRNKGNFPGRFSGRQFSNSRSEMNVSTLELGDSALYLCASSPRGSRPLSGYEQYFGPGTRLTVT.

The CDR3 DNA reads as TGTGCCAGCAGTTGGGGGACTCCGAACACTGAAGCTTTCTTT. Translation gives CASSWGTPNTEAFF. This chain joins TRBV6-2 or TRBV6-3 and TRBJ1-1, with TRBD1 as a possible D gene (5 bases). The CDR3 consists of 14 residues. Germline V gene sequence: CDR1 MNHEY, CDR2 SVGEGT. V lost 4 bases to trimming and J lost 1 base, with 10 bases between them.

The V and J genes are TRBV5-1 and TRBJ1-1, with 7 bases lining up with TRBD1. The germline V gene encodes CDR1 SGHRS and CDR2 YFSETQ. The CDR3 length is 16 residues. The V gene end was trimmed by 5 bases and the J gene end by 6 bases; junction bases not matched to a gene: 16. As DNA, the CDR3 is TGCGCCAGCAGTAAACTGAACCTACAGGGGTTCTCTGAAGCTTTCTTT. It translates to CASSKLNLQGFSEAFF. Based on the CDR3 plus reference TRBV5-1 and TRBJ1-1, the full variable domain is KAGVTQTPRYLIKTRGQQVTLSCSPISGHRSVSWYQQTPGQGLQFLFEYFSETQRNKGNFPGRFSGRQFSNSRSEMNVSTLELGDSALYLCASSKLNLQGFSEAFFGQGTRLTVV.

V and J are TRBV28 and TRBJ1-2; 7 nucleotides match TRBD1. With 7 bases clipped from V and 5 bases from J, the junction kept 4 bases outside the gene matches. Germline V gene sequence: CDR1 MDHEN, CDR2 SYDVKM. This CDR3 spans 12 amino acids. CDR3 sequence: CASISGGYGYTF. In DNA, the CDR3 is TGTGCCAGCATTTCAGGGGGGTATGGCTACACCTTC.

This clone was recorded only once. The rearrangement uses TRBV11-2 and TRBJ2-7; the D is unclear. Trimming left V 4 bases short and J 2 bases short, with 21 bases between. The CDR3 extends over 17 amino acids. CDR1 SGHAT and CDR2 FQNNGV come from the germline V gene. The CDR3 nucleotides are TGTGCCAGCAGCTACTTTTCCATCATCGGGTCTACCTACGAGCAGTACTTC. Its protein is CASSYFSIIGSTYEQYF. The whole variable domain, filled in from reference TRBV11-2 and TRBJ2-7, reads EAGVAQSPRYKIIEKRQSVAFWCNPISGHATLYWYQQILGQGPKLLIQFQNNGVVDDSQLPKDRFSAERLKGVDSTLKIQPAKLEDSAVYLCASSYFSIIGSTYEQYFGPGTRLTVT.

The genes are TRBV3-1 (or the pseudogene TRBV3-2) and TRBJ1-3, with 12 bases that match TRBD1. After removal of 6 bases from V and 5 bases from J, the junction contained 5 bases not matched to a gene. The germline gives CDR1 LGHDT, CDR2 YNNKEL (reference sequence). CDR3 length: 15 amino acids. This CDR3 reads CASSPWDRGRNTIYF. In DNA form, the CDR3 reads TGTGCCAGCAGTCCTTGGGACAGGGGGCGAAACACCATATATTTT.

This chain connects TRBV7-9 to TRBJ2-6, with D possibly matching TRBD2 (6 bases). Trimming left V 5 bases short and J 0 bases short, with 14 bases between. Germline-derived CDR1 and CDR2 are SEHNR and FQNEAQ (reference sequence). The CDR3 has 17 residues. The CDR3 nucleotides read TGTGCCAGCAGCCTGCCCCGGGGGACCTCTGGGGCCAACGTCCTGACTTTC. Translating it yields CASSLPRGTSGANVLTF.

CDR3 nucleotides: TGTGCCAGCAGCACCCACCCGGGGAGCGAGCAGTACTTC. Protein: CASSTHPGSEQYF. The chain is built from TRBV9 and TRBJ2-7; D is perhaps TRBD2 (5 bases). The CDR3 has 13 residues. The germline V gene has CDR1 SGDLS and CDR2 YYNGEE. With 4 bases removed from V and 6 bases from J, the gap between germline ends came to 14 bases.